These T cell receptor beta chains were read from a single sample in a study of shared clonotypes between healthy human individuals. The method was immunoSEQ multiplex PCR; TCRdb's version includes in-frame clones alone and lacks a portion of them. Among about 2.1 million clones listed, roughly 95% were seen once. The sequencing sample was made of naive CD8+ T cells from PBMCs. The origin of the receptors is a man in his late teens or twenties in good health. Some clones in this sample may be carry-over from other donors' samples. Both conserved end residues are part of each CDR3. The D gene is left open where the match is weak. Only part of the rows carry a size: once, few, many, or a class if the clone is expanded.

size: .; D: TRBD2; J: TRBJ2-7; V: TRBV9; CDR3: CASSQGASGSYEQYF; DNA: TGTGCCAGCAGCCAAGGGGCTAGCGGGAGCTACGAGCAGTACTTC
size: once; D: .; J: TRBJ2-7; V: TRBV9; CDR3: CASSVGGFGEQYF; DNA: TGTGCCAGCAGCGTAGGGGGCTTCGGCGAGCAGTACTTC
size: .; D: TRBD2; J: TRBJ2-1; V: TRBV5-4; CDR3: CASSLELAGGPEQFF; DNA: TGTGCCAGCAGCTTGGAACTAGCGGGAGGGCCTGAGCAGTTCTTC
size: .; D: .; J: TRBJ2-7; V: TRBV5-1; CDR3: CASSIIRGGEQYF; DNA: TGCGCCAGCAGCATCATCAGGGGGGGCGAGCAGTACTTC
size: .; D: .; J: TRBJ1-2; V: TRBV19; CDR3: CASSIDRGTGYGYTF; DNA: TGTGCCAGTAGTATAGATCGTGGGACCGGCTATGGCTACACCTTC
size: .; D: .; J: TRBJ2-1; V: TRBV6-6; CDR3: CAGSRTGPLDEQFF; DNA: TGTGCCGGAAGTCGAACAGGCCCTCTGGATGAGCAGTTCTTC
size: .; D: .; J: TRBJ1-1; V: TRBV30; CDR3: CAWSPGSPEAFF; DNA: TGTGCCTGGAGTCCGGGAAGTCCGGAAGCTTTCTTT
size: once; D: TRBD1; J: TRBJ2-7; V: TRBV27; CDR3: CASSSVGTGKNEQYF; DNA: TGTGCCAGCAGTTCCGTCGGGACAGGGAAAAACGAGCAGTACTTC
size: .; D: TRBD2; J: TRBJ2-5; V: TRBV7-7; CDR3: CASSAPREGQETQYF; DNA: TGTGCCAGCAGCGCGCCCCGGGAGGGCCAAGAGACCCAGTACTTC
size: .; D: .; J: TRBJ2-7; V: TRBV29-1; CDR3: CSAIPSSSVGSYEQYF; DNA: TGCAGCGCCATACCTTCGTCGTCAGTGGGTTCCTACGAGCAGTACTTC
size: .; D: .; J: TRBJ2-7; V: TRBV28; CDR3: CASSPPRGFYEQYF; DNA: TGTGCCAGCAGCCCACCCCGGGGGTTCTACGAGCAGTACTTC
size: .; D: TRBD1; J: TRBJ2-1; V: TRBV28; CDR3: CASSSGDRFDEQFF; DNA: TGTGCCAGCAGTTCCGGGGACAGGTTCGATGAGCAGTTCTTC
size: .; D: .; J: TRBJ2-7; V: TRBV6-5; CDR3: CASSLVISPSYEQYF; DNA: TGTGCCAGCAGTCTCGTAATTTCCCCTTCCTACGAGCAGTACTTC
size: .; D: TRBD1; J: TRBJ2-5; V: TRBV7-3; CDR3: CASSSRQGGPETQYF; DNA: TGTGCCAGCAGCTCACGACAGGGGGGTCCAGAGACCCAGTACTTC
size: .; D: TRBD1; J: TRBJ2-5; V: TRBV9; CDR3: CASSAGGKETQYF; DNA: TGTGCCAGCAGCGCAGGGGGAAAGGAGACCCAGTACTTC
size: .; D: .; J: TRBJ1-1; V: TRBV7-9; CDR3: CASSPTGLTEAFF; DNA: TGTGCCAGCAGCCCCACAGGGCTGACTGAAGCTTTCTTT
size: .; D: .; J: TRBJ1-3; V: TRBV27; CDR3: CASSYLIRYSGNTIYF; DNA: TGTGCCAGCAGTTACCTAATTAGATACTCTGGAAACACCATATATTTT
size: .; D: .; J: TRBJ1-2; V: TRBV27; CDR3: CASSLLVRGQFGEGYTF; DNA: TGTGCCAGCAGTTTATTAGTGAGAGGACAGTTCGGGGAGGGCTACACCTTC
size: .; D: TRBD2; J: TRBJ2-1; V: TRBV7-9; CDR3: CASSIIAGGDEQFF; DNA: TGTGCCAGCAGTATCATAGCGGGAGGGGATGAGCAGTTCTTC
size: .; D: TRBD1; J: TRBJ2-3; V: TRBV6-5; CDR3: CASSPGTGVSDTQYF; DNA: TGTGCCAGCAGCCCCGGGACAGGGGTATCTGATACGCAGTATTTT
size: few; D: .; J: TRBJ1-5; V: TRBV2; CDR3: CASKRDAYSNQPQHF; DNA: TGTGCCAGCAAGCGGGATGCTTATAGCAATCAGCCCCAGCATTTT
size: .; D: .; J: TRBJ1-3; V: TRBV29-1; CDR3: CSVRTEGNTIYF; DNA: TGCAGCGTGAGGACCGAGGGAAACACCATATATTTT
size: .; D: .; J: TRBJ2-7; V: TRBV5-8; CDR3: CASSLRPDYEQYF; DNA: TGTGCCAGCAGCTTGCGGCCGGACTACGAGCAGTACTTC
size: .; D: .; J: TRBJ2-7; V: TRBV4-1; CDR3: CASSLRVPNYEQYF; DNA: TGCGCCAGCAGCCTCCGGGTCCCCAACTACGAGCAGTACTTC
size: .; D: TRBD2; J: TRBJ2-7; V: TRBV4-1; CDR3: CASSPLGLAGTYEQYF; DNA: TGCGCCAGCAGCCCTTTAGGACTAGCGGGGACCTACGAGCAGTACTTC
size: .; D: .; J: TRBJ2-3; V: TRBV5-5; CDR3: CASSPGPGMRF; DNA: TGTGCCAGCAGCCCGGGACCGGGGATGCGTTTT
size: once; D: .; J: TRBJ2-7; V: TRBV4-2; CDR3: CASSQEIRYGEQYF; DNA: TGTGCCAGCAGCCAAGAAATTAGGTATGGGGAGCAGTACTTC
size: .; D: TRBD2; J: TRBJ2-3; V: TRBV5-1; CDR3: CASSLVVAGGLGDTQYF; DNA: TGCGCCAGCAGCTTGGTTGTAGCGGGAGGGCTGGGAGATACGCAGTATTTT
size: .; D: TRBD1; J: TRBJ1-2; V: TRBV7-9; CDR3: CASSRTDDRVYGYTF; DNA: TGTGCCAGCAGCCGCACCGACGACAGGGTCTATGGCTACACCTTC
size: .; D: .; J: TRBJ2-7; V: TRBV4-3; CDR3: CASSQGRTVPYEQYF; DNA: TGCGCCAGCAGCCAAGGTCGCACAGTACCCTACGAGCAGTACTTC
size: .; D: TRBD2; J: TRBJ2-2; V: TRBV5-1; CDR3: CASSLDWREVTNTGELFF; DNA: TGCGCCAGCAGCTTGGATTGGCGGGAGGTCACGAACACCGGGGAGCTGTTTTTT
size: .; D: .; J: TRBJ2-1; V: TRBV6-6; CDR3: CASSSQTGGEQFF; DNA: TGTGCCAGCAGTTCCCAGACAGGCGGTGAGCAGTTCTTC
size: .; D: .; J: TRBJ2-1; V: TRBV28; CDR3: CASSSTGSSVSYNEQFF; DNA: TGTGCCAGCAGTTCGACAGGGTCTAGCGTCTCCTACAATGAGCAGTTCTTC
size: .; D: .; J: TRBJ2-7; V: TRBV30; CDR3: CACLGEPSYEQYF; DNA: TGTGCCTGCTTGGGGGAACCGTCCTACGAGCAGTACTTC
size: .; D: .; J: TRBJ1-4; V: TRBV11-3; CDR3: CASSISAGEKLFF; DNA: TGTGCCAGCTCCATTTCTGCGGGTGAAAAACTGTTTTTT
size: .; D: .; J: TRBJ2-7; V: TRBV27; CDR3: CASTFLSRTGTWGEQYF; DNA: TGTGCCAGCACCTTTCTTTCCCGGACGGGCACGTGGGGCGAGCAGTACTTC
size: .; D: .; J: TRBJ1-3; V: TRBV19; CDR3: CASSITGTPGNTIYF; DNA: TGTGCCAGTAGTATCACCGGGACTCCTGGAAACACCATATATTTT
size: .; D: TRBD2; J: TRBJ2-2; V: TRBV7-9; CDR3: CASSLASGLAAYRAGELFF; DNA: TGTGCCAGCAGCTTAGCTTCGGGACTAGCGGCCTACAGGGCCGGGGAGCTGTTTTTT
size: once; D: .; J: TRBJ1-1; V: TRBV6-5; CDR3: CASSYSKSGNTEAFF; DNA: TGTGCCAGCAGTTACTCGAAGTCGGGGAACACTGAAGCTTTCTTT
size: .; D: .; J: TRBJ2-2; V: TRBV7-9; CDR3: CASSLKGGELFF; DNA: TGTGCCAGCAGCTTAAAGGGCGGGGAGCTGTTTTTT
size: once; D: .; J: TRBJ2-7; V: TRBV5-1; CDR3: CASSLNYLREQYF; DNA: TGCGCCAGCAGCTTGAACTACCTACGCGAGCAGTACTTC
size: .; D: .; J: TRBJ2-2; V: TRBV5-6; CDR3: CASVANTGELFF; DNA: TGTGCCAGCGTAGCGAACACCGGGGAGCTGTTTTTT
size: .; D: .; J: TRBJ2-3; V: TRBV27; CDR3: CASSPGTEPDTQYF; DNA: TGTGCCAGCAGCCCCGGGACCGAGCCGGATACGCAGTATTTT
size: .; D: .; J: TRBJ2-7; V: TRBV7-9; CDR3: CASSSGGQIKQYF; DNA: TGTGCCAGCAGCTCGGGCGGACAGATAAAGCAGTACTTC
size: .; D: .; J: TRBJ1-3; V: TRBV7-6; CDR3: CASSQIDDPSGNTIYF; DNA: TGTGCCAGCAGCCAGATCGACGATCCCTCTGGAAACACCATATATTTT
size: .; D: TRBD1; J: TRBJ1-1; V: TRBV7-7; CDR3: CASSRRTGRRGNRTEAFF; DNA: TGTGCCAGCAGCCGCCGGACAGGGAGGAGAGGGAATCGAACTGAAGCTTTCTTT
size: .; D: .; J: TRBJ1-1; V: TRBV30; CDR3: CAWSVLGPNTEAFF; DNA: TGTGCCTGGAGTGTACTAGGACCAAACACTGAAGCTTTCTTT
size: .; D: .; J: TRBJ2-6; V: TRBV9; CDR3: CASSVPGWANVLTF; DNA: TGTGCCAGCAGCGTACCGGGTTGGGCCAACGTCCTGACTTTC
size: .; D: .; J: TRBJ1-5; V: TRBV15; CDR3: CATRQHSNQPQHF; DNA: TGTGCCACCAGACAGCATAGCAATCAGCCCCAGCATTTT
size: .; D: TRBD2; J: TRBJ2-7; V: TRBV11-2; CDR3: CASSLGVAGSSYEQYF; DNA: TGTGCCAGCAGCTTAGGGGTAGCGGGAAGCTCCTACGAGCAGTACTTC
size: .; D: .; J: TRBJ2-1; V: TRBV5-6; CDR3: CASSSSGLVYNEQFF; DNA: TGTGCCAGCAGCTCTTCGGGACTCGTCTACAATGAGCAGTTCTTC
size: .; D: .; J: TRBJ2-1; V: TRBV11-2; CDR3: CASSLVRGKSYNEQFF; DNA: TGTGCCAGCAGCTTAGTACGGGGAAAGAGCTACAATGAGCAGTTCTTC
size: .; D: .; J: TRBJ2-1; V: TRBV27; CDR3: CASGLRRELYEQFF; DNA: TGTGCCAGCGGGCTCCGGAGAGAACTTTATGAGCAGTTCTTC
size: .; D: .; J: TRBJ2-7; V: TRBV15; CDR3: CATSRATTSGPFYEQYF; DNA: TGTGCCACCAGCAGAGCGACTACGTCTGGACCGTTCTACGAGCAGTACTTC
size: .; D: TRBD1; J: TRBJ1-1; V: TRBV19; CDR3: CASSARTGGGTEAFF; DNA: TGTGCCAGTAGTGCAAGGACAGGGGGGGGCACTGAAGCTTTCTTT
size: .; D: .; J: TRBJ2-3; V: TRBV9; CDR3: CASSVGRGGPRTDTQYF; DNA: TGTGCCAGCAGCGTAGGGCGTGGGGGACCACGCACAGATACGCAGTATTTT
size: .; D: .; J: TRBJ1-4; V: TRBV9; CDR3: CASSSRTAENEKLFF; DNA: TGTGCCAGCAGCTCCCGGACAGCAGAAAATGAAAAACTGTTTTTT